The sequence of this TCR beta chain was determined in a study of Ad26.COV2.S vaccination and SARS-CoV-2 variants. Indicated treatment: some 19 received Ad26.COV2.S at low or high dose, single or two shots; about 5 received placebo; per-sample allocation not given. Collection of samples fell on day 63 after the first vaccine or placebo injection. TCRdb keeps only in-frame clones here, not all; method: immunoSEQ multiplex PCR. The repertoire holds some 340,000 clones, with about 86% as singletons. Study conclusions and caveats: The TCR-based breadth and depth measures might underestimate overall T cell responses. Substantial response breadth was reportedly seen for spike-specific CD8+ and CD4+ T cells after vaccination.

Remarks on this clone: Its antigen is undetermined.

V was shortened by 4 bases and J by 7 bases, with 7 bases between the two germline ends. The CDR3 loop spans 11 amino acids. Germline loops: CDR1 MNHNY, CDR2 SVGAGI (reference sequence). This material consisted of peripheral blood, taken in a trial of Ad26.COV2.S vaccine versus placebo. This clonotype was sampled from a person aged 18-60 years who received the Ad26.COV2.S COVID-19 vaccine or a placebo. The V gene is TRBV6-6, the J gene TRBJ1-2, with D unclear. CDR3 protein: CASSSPSGYTF. The CDR3 DNA reads as TGTGCCAGCAGTTCCCCTAGTGGCTACACCTTC.